This entry features one T cell receptor (beta chain) sequence. The PCR was carried out with 60 Vbeta primers and 13 Jbeta primers. The data were produced by immunoSEQ multiplex PCR, yet TCRdb's version contains in-frame clones alone and is incomplete. Of 150,000 to 200,000 clones in the sample, roughly four fifths are singletons; the top ten hold around 2%. The source of the sample is a study of cytomegalovirus exposure and HLA in healthy donors. Between the trimmed V and J ends, which lost 4 bases and 4 bases, there was a span of 8 bases. Germline CDR1 SGHDT, CDR2 YYEEEE. The CDR3 totals 12 residues.

This clonotype originated in a man between 18 and 35 years old in good health and CMV-seronegative. This chain connects TRBV5-6 to TRBJ1-1; weak D call: TRBD1 (6 bases). The sample consisted of PBMCs. Here the CDR3 reads CASSRQVTEAFF. As DNA, the CDR3 is TGTGCCAGCAGCCGACAGGTCACTGAAGCTTTCTTT.